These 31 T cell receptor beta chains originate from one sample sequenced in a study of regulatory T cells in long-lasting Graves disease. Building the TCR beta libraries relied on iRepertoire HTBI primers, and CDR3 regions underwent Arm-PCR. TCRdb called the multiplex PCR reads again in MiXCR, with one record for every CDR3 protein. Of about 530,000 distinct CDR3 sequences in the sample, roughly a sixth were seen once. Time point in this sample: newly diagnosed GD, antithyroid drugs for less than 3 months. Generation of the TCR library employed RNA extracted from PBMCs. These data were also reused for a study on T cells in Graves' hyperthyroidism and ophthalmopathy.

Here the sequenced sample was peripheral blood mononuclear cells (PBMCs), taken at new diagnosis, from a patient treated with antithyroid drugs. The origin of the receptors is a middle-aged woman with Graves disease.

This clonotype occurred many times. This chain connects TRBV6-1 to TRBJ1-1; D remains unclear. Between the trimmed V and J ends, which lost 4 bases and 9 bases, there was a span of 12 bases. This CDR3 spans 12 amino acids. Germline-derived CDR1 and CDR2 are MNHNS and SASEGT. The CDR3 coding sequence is TGTGCCAGCAGTGTAAATGCCTTTAAAGCTTTCTTT. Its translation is CASSVNAFKAFF.

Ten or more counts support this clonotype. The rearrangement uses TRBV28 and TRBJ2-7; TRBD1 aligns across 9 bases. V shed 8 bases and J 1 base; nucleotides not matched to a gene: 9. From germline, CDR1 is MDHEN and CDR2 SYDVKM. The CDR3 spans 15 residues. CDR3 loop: CASWDGTGISYEQYF. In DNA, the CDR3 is TGTGCCAGCTGGGATGGGACAGGGATTTCCTACGAGCAGTACTTC.

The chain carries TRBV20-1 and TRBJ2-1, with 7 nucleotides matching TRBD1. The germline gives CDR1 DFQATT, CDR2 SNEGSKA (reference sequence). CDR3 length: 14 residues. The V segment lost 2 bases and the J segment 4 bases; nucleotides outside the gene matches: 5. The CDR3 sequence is CSARRTGIYNEQFF. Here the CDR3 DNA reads TGCAGTGCTAGAAGGACAGGTATTTACAATGAGCAGTTCTTC.

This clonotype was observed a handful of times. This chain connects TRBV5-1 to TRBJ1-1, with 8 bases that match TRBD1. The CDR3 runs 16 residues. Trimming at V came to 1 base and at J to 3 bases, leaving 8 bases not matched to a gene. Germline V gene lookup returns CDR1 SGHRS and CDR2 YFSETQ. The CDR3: CASSLRPGGSDTEAFF. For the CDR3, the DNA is TGCGCCAGCAGCTTGAGGCCAGGGGGCTCTGACACTGAAGCTTTCTTT. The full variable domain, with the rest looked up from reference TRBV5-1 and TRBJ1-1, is KAGVTQTPRYLIKTRGQQVTLSCSPISGHRSVSWYQQTPGQGLQFLFEYFSETQRNKGNFPGRFSGRQFSNSRSEMNVSTLELGDSALYLCASSLRPGGSDTEAFFGQGTRLTVV.

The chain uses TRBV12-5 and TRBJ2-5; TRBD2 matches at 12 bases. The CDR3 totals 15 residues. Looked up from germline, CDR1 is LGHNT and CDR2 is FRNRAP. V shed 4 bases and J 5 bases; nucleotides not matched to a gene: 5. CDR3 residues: CASGWTSGARETQYF. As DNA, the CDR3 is TGTGCTAGTGGTTGGACTAGCGGGGCAAGGGAGACCCAGTACTTC.

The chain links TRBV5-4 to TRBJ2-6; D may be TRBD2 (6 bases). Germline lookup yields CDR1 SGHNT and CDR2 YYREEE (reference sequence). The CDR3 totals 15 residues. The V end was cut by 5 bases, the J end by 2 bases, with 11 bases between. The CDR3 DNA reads TGTGCCAGCAGACCCACGGGGGCTGGGGCCAACGTCCTGACTTTC. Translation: CASRPTGAGANVLTF.

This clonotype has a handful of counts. As DNA, the CDR3 is TGCAGTGCTAGCTCGGTAACAGGGGAGGATCAGCCCCAGCATTTT. Amino acid sequence: CSASSVTGEDQPQHF. This chain uses TRBV20-1 with TRBJ1-5; 7 nucleotides match TRBD1. V lost 3 bases and J lost 5; bases outside the gene matches: 10. CDR3 length: 15 residues. Germline loops: CDR1 DFQATT, CDR2 SNEGSKA (reference sequence).

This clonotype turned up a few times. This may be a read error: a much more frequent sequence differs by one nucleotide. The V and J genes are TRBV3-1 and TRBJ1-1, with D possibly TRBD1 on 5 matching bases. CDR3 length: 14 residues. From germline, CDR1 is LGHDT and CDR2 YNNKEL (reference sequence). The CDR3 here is CTSSQDIRRQEAFF. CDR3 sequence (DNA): TGTACCAGCAGCCAAGATATCCGTCGACAGGAAGCTTTCTTT.

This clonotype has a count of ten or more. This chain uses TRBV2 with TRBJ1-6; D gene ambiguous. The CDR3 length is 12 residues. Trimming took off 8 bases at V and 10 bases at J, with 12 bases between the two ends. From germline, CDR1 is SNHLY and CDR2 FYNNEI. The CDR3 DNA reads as TGTGCCAGCCGTCCACCCGCCTCACCCCTCCACTTT. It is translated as CASRPPASPLHF.

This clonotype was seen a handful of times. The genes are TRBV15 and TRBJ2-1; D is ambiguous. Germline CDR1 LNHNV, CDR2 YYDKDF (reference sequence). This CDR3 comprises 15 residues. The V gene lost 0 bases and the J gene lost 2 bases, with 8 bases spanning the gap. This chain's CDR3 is CATSRDGQTYNEQFF. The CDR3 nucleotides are TGTGCCACCAGCAGAGATGGCCAGACCTACAATGAGCAGTTCTTC.

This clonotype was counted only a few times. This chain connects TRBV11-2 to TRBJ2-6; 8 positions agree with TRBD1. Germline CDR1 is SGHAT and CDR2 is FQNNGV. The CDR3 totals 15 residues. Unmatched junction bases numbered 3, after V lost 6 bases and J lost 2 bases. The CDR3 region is CASRRGQAGANVLTF. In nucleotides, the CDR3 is TGTGCCAGCAGGCGGGGACAGGCTGGGGCCAACGTCCTGACTTTC.

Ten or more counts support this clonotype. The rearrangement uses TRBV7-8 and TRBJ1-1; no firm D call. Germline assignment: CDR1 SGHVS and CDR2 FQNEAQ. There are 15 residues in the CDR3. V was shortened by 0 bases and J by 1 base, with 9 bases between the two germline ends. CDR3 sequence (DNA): TGTGCCAGCAGCTTAGCCCGGGCCGAGAACACTGAAGCTTTCTTT. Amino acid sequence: CASSLARAENTEAFF.

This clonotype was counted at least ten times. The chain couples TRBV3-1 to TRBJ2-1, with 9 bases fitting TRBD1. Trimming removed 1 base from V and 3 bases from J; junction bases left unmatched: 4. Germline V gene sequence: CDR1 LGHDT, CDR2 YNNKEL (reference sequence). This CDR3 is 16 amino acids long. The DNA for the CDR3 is TGTGCCAGCAGCCAAGTGCCGGGACAGGGCTACAATGAGCAGTTCTTC. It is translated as CASSQVPGQGYNEQFF.

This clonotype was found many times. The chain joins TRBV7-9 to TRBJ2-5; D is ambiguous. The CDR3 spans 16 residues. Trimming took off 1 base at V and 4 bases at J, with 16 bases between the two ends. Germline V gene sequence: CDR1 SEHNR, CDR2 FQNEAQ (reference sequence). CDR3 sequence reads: CASSLEAGRTRETQYF. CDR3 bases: TGTGCCAGCAGCTTAGAAGCAGGCCGGACCAGAGAGACCCAGTACTTC.

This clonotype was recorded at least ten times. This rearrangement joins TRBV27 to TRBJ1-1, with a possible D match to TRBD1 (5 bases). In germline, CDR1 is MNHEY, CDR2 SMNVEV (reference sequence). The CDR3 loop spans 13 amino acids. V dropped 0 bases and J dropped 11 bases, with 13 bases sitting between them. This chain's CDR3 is CASSLSWGQTAFF. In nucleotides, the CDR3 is TGTGCCAGCAGTTTATCGTGGGGCCAGACGGCTTTCTTT.

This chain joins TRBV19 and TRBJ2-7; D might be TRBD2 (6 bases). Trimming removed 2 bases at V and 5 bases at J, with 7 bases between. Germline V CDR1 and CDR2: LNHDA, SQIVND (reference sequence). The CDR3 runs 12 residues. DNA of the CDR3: TGTGCCAGTAGTATACGCGGGGACGAGCAGTACTTC. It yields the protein CASSIRGDEQYF.

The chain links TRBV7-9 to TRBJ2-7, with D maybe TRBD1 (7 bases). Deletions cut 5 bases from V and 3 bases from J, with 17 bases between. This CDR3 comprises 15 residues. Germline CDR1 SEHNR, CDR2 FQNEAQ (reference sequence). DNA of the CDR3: TGTGCCAGCAGCCCGGGGGTCCAGGGGGTCTACGAGCAGTACTTC. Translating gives CASSPGVQGVYEQYF.

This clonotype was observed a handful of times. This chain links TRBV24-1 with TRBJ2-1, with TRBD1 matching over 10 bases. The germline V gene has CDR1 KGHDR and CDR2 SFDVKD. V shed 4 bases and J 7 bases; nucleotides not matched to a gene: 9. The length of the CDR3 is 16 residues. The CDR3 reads CATSEHGTGVKNEQFF. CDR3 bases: TGTGCCACCAGTGAGCACGGGACAGGGGTTAAGAATGAGCAGTTCTTC.

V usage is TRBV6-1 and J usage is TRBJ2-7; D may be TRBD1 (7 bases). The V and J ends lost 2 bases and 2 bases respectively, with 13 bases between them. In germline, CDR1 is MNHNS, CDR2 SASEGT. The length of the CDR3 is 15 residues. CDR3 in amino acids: CASSEQGGPTYEQYF. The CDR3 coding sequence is TGTGCCAGCAGTGAACAGGGGGGTCCCACCTACGAGCAGTACTTC.

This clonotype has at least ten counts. The CDR3 loop reads CASSPPGLQETQYF. Written as DNA, the CDR3 is TGTGCCAGCTCACCACCCGGACTTCAAGAGACCCAGTACTTC. The chain uses TRBV18 and TRBJ2-5; D might be TRBD2 (5 bases). Trimming left V 0 bases short and J 2 bases short, with 7 bases between. The CDR3 has 14 residues. The germline V gene encodes CDR1 KGHSH and CDR2 LQKENI.

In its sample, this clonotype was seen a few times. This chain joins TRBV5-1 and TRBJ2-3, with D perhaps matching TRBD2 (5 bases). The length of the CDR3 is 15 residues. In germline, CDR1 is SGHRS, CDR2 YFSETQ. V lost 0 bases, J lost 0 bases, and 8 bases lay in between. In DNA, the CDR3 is TGCGCCAGCAGCTTGGGCGGGTTTAGCACAGATACGCAGTATTTT. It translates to CASSLGGFSTDTQYF.

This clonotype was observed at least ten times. CDR3 protein: CASSLPLAGVSHNEQFF. CDR3 bases: TGTGCCAGCAGCTTGCCCCTAGCGGGGGTTTCCCACAATGAGCAGTTCTTC. The chain uses TRBV7-8 and TRBJ2-1; 10 nucleotides line up with TRBD2. This CDR3 region has 17 residues. CDR1 SGHVS and CDR2 FQNEAQ come from the germline V gene. With 3 bases clipped from V and 5 bases from J, the junction kept 10 bases outside the gene matches. The entire variable domain, with the rest obtained from reference TRBV7-8 and TRBJ2-1, is as follows: GAGVSQSPRYKVAKRGQDVALRCDPISGHVSLFWYQQALGQGPEFLTYFQNEAQLDKSGLPSDRFFAERPEGSVSTLKIQRTQQEDSAVYLCASSLPLAGVSHNEQFFGPGTRLTVL.

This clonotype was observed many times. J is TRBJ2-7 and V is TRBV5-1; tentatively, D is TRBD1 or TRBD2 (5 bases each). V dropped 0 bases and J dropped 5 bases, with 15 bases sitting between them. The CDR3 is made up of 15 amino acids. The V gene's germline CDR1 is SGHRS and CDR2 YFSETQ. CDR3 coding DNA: TGCGCCAGCAGCTTGGCCGGTGCCGAGGGGAACGAGCAGTACTTC. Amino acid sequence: CASSLAGAEGNEQYF.

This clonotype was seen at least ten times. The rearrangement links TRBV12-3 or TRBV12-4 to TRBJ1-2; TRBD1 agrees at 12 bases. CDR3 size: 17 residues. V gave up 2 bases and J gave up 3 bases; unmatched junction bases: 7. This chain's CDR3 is CASSLSLGQGADYGYTF. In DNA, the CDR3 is TGTGCCAGCAGTTTAAGTCTGGGACAGGGGGCTGACTATGGCTACACCTTC.

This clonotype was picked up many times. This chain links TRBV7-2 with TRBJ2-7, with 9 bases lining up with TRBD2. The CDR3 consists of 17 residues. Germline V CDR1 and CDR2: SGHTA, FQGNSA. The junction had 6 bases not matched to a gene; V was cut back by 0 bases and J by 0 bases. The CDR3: CASSLARAGGFSYEQYF. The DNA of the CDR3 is TGTGCCAGCAGCTTAGCTCGAGCGGGGGGCTTCTCCTACGAGCAGTACTTC.

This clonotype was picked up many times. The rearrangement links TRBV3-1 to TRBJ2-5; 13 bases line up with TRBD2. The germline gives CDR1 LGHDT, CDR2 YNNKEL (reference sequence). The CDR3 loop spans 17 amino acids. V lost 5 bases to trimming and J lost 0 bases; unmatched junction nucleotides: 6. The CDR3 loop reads CASSETSGGPYQETQYF. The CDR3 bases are TGTGCCAGCAGCGAGACTAGCGGGGGGCCGTACCAAGAGACCCAGTACTTC.

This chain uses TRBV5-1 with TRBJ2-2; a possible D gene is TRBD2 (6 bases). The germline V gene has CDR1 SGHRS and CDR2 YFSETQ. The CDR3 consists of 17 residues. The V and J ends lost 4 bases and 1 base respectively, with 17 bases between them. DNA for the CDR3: TGCGCCAGCAGCGCGGCCGAGGGAGGCGTGAACACCGGGGAGCTGTTTTTT. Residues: CASSAAEGGVNTGELFF.

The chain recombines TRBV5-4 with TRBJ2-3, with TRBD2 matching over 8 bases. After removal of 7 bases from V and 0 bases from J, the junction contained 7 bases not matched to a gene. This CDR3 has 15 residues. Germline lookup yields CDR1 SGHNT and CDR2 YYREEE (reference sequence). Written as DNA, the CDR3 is TGTGCCAGCCAGCGGGGGATTTCTAGCACAGATACGCAGTATTTT. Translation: CASQRGISSTDTQYF. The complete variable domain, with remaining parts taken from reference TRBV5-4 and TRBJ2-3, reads ETGVTQSPTHLIKTRGQQVTLRCSSQSGHNTVSWYQQALGQGPQFIFQYYREEENGRGNFPPRFSGLQFPNYSSELNVNALELDDSALYLCASQRGISSTDTQYFGPGTRLTVL.

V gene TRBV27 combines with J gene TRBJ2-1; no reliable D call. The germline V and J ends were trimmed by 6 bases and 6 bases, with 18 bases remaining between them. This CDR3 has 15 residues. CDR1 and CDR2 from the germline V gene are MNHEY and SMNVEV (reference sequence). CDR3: CASSPAPPPPNEQFF. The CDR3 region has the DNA TGTGCCAGCAGCCCCGCCCCCCCCCCTCCCAATGAGCAGTTCTTC.

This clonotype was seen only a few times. The CDR3 sequence is CASSKTGATGELFF. The CDR3 DNA follows: TGCGCCAGCAGCAAGACAGGAGCCACCGGGGAGCTGTTTTTT. The chain couples TRBV5-1 to TRBJ2-2; maybe TRBD1 (6 bases). Germline values: CDR1 SGHRS, CDR2 YFSETQ. The CDR3 contains 14 residues. Trimming left V 4 bases short and J 4 bases short, with 11 bases between. The full variable domain, completed using reference TRBV5-1 and TRBJ2-2, is KAGVTQTPRYLIKTRGQQVTLSCSPISGHRSVSWYQQTPGQGLQFLFEYFSETQRNKGNFPGRFSGRQFSNSRSEMNVSTLELGDSALYLCASSKTGATGELFFGEGSRLTVL.

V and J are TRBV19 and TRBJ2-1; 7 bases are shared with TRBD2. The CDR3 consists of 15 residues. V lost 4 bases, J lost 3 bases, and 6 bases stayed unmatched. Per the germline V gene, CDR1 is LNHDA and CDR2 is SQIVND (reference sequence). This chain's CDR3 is CASSTLGGFYNEQFF. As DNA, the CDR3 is TGTGCCAGTAGTACCTTGGGGGGGTTCTACAATGAGCAGTTCTTC. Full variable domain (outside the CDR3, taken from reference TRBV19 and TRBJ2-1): DGGITQSPKYLFRKEGQNVTLSCEQNLNHDAMYWYRQDPGQGLRLIYYSQIVNDFQKGDIAEGYSVSREKKESFPLTVTSAQKNPTAFYLCASSTLGGFYNEQFFGPGTRLTVL.